The TCR beta chain under discussion was sequenced for a study of CD8+CD57+ T cells in acquired aplastic anemia. Across the whole study: Sorted CD4+ and CD8+ cells gave a mean 3.2 ug DNA, range 0.2 to 27.4 ug. Read counts for CD4+ cells (from healthy donors) averaged about 10.8 million.

CDR1 is DFQATT, CDR2 SNEGSKA, per germline (reference sequence). The V gene lost 1 base and the J gene lost 4 bases, with 5 bases spanning the gap. This CDR3 spans 11 amino acids. Profiling that covered TCR beta VDJ and CDR3 relied on genomic DNA as its template. TCRdb passed the reads through MiXCR, listing each CDR3 protein once. The sample carries over 200,000 distinct CDR3 sequences, roughly 55% recorded once. Study-level results: Overlap between patients and controls comprised 25 to 35 CD8+ CDR3 sequences. Levels of CD8+ Simpson's diversity were not significantly distinct in patients versus controls.

This clonotype was detected ten times or more. Its cognate antigen is unknown. This clonotype was obtained from a human donor in good health. This sequence joins TRBV20-1 and TRBJ2-7; D gene ambiguous. Sequenced: sorted CD4+, CD8+, or CD8+CD57+ T cells (not recorded which) from PBMCs. The DNA of the CDR3 is TGCAGTGCTAGAGTCTCATACGAGCAGTACTTC. This gives the protein CSARVSYEQYF.